Listed below are T cell receptor beta chains from one sample, sequenced in a study of T cell responses to AZD1222 COVID-19 vaccine. Assay used: immunoSEQ multiplex PCR; TCRdb lists only in-frame clones, some missing. The sample records more than 150,000 clones, roughly 94% being singletons. The source material was peripheral blood, sampled 28 days after the second AZD1222 dose. These TCRs come from an adult who received the AZD1222 COVID-19 vaccine. Each CDR3 is given without its conserved first and last residue. Fields, in order: V gene, D gene, J gene, CDR3 protein. A D gene is named only where the DNA matches it firmly.

TRBV28	-	TRBJ2-1	ASSLLSSYNEQF
TRBV5-5	TRBD1	TRBJ1-1	ASRHQDRAGTEAF
TRBV7-2	-	TRBJ2-1	ASSLGLAYNEQF
TRBV6-5	TRBD1	TRBJ2-1	ATVRDRVDNEQF
TRBV5-4	-	TRBJ2-7	ASSLAGAGYEQY
TRBV10-1	TRBD1	TRBJ1-2	ASSWSGQGRRENYGYT
TRBV15	TRBD1	TRBJ1-2	ATRRDRSNYGYT
TRBV19	-	TRBJ2-3	ASSRFRDPGADTQY
TRBV5-1	TRBD2	TRBJ2-5	ASRRGAQETQY
TRBV20-1	-	TRBJ1-3	SASTRHSGNTIY
TRBV6-2/TRBV6-3	-	TRBJ2-5	ASSKRDPRQETQY
TRBV19	TRBD1	TRBJ2-7	ASSPGQGAPASYEQY
TRBV11-2	TRBD1	TRBJ1-1	ASSSRDRANTEAF
TRBV19	-	TRBJ2-1	ASSIYDADNEQF
TRBV7-2	TRBD2	TRBJ2-5	ASSPLAGTPETQY
TRBV28	-	TRBJ2-5	ASSLGQGRLRETQY
TRBV12-3/TRBV12-4	TRBD1	TRBJ1-5	ASTPRGGQPQH
TRBV12-3/TRBV12-4	-	TRBJ1-1	ASSPGDTEAF
TRBV7-9	-	TRBJ1-2	ASSPARLGTSSPGYT
TRBV28	-	TRBJ1-1	ASSFSYGQPNTEAF
TRBV7-2	-	TRBJ2-3	ASSNGAGTGGTQY
TRBV28	TRBD1	TRBJ1-1	ASSLGGTGGGEAF
TRBV19	-	TRBJ2-6	ATRMSSGANVLT
TRBV5-1	-	TRBJ2-1	ASSLKAHEQF
TRBV7-3	TRBD2	TRBJ2-3	ASSETSGGSTDTQY
TRBV11-3	-	TRBJ2-2	ASSPRQGGTGELF
TRBV20-1	-	TRBJ1-2	SASMTNYGYT
TRBV11-2	-	TRBJ1-1	ASSLETAGSS
TRBV19	TRBD2	TRBJ2-2	ASSSGLAGGSGELF
TRBV28	-	TRBJ1-6	ASSSEGLSPLH
TRBV5-1	TRBD2	TRBJ2-4	ASSLGGTTKNIQY
TRBV9	-	TRBJ2-5	ASSPYEGTQETQY
TRBV4-3	TRBD2	TRBJ2-3	ASSQGQRGAPDTQY
TRBV11-3	-	TRBJ1-3	ASSSGGRGNTIY
TRBV5-1	TRBD1	TRBJ2-7	ASSLGQGSRDEQY
TRBV15	-	TRBJ1-4	ATSRDLGGDEKLF
TRBV4-2	-	TRBJ2-2	ASSQRGRLSNTGELF
TRBV2	-	TRBJ2-1	ASRRDRGPNEQF
TRBV28	TRBD2	TRBJ2-1	ASSSSALAGNNEQF